A selection of T cell receptor beta chains follows, all from one sample in a study of response to subunit inactivated influenza vaccine. TCRdb analysed the RT-PCR reads with MiXCR anew, one entry per CDR3 protein. The sample has around 600,000 distinct CDR3 sequences, about 11% seen once; the top ten hold around 10%. A further study also used this sample, focusing on T cells expressing NK-cell markers.

The sample was PBMCs from blood, taken on the day of vaccination. These receptor sequences come from a man in his fifties or sixties who received an inactivated influenza vaccine. The CDR3 runs from the conserved cysteine through the conserved F or W. D genes are given only for firm matches. The listing skips clone size in some rows; elsewhere it reads once, few, many or a size class.

.,TRBV5-1,TRBJ1-2,.,TGCGCCAGCAGCTTGGCTGGCAGCTTCGATGGCTACACCTTC,CASSLAGSFDGYTF
.,TRBV9,TRBJ2-5,.,TGTGCCAGCAGCGTAGACTCGGGGGGCAGGGAGACCCAGTACTTC,CASSVDSGGRETQYF
.,TRBV4-2,TRBJ1-5,.,TGTGCCAGCAGCCAAGCGATTTCCGGGGTCGGCAATCAGCCCCAGCATTTT,CASSQAISGVGNQPQHF
.,TRBV20-1,TRBJ2-2,few,TGCAGTGCGAGGGTCAGGGGTGGCACCGGGGAGCTGTTTTTT,CSARVRGGTGELFF
TRBD2,TRBV30,TRBJ2-1,.,TGTGCCTGGAGTAAGGGACTAGCGAACAATGAGCAGTTCTTC,CAWSKGLANNEQFF
.,TRBV7-2,TRBJ1-5,.,TGTGCCAGCAGCTCCCAACAGGGACCCAATCAGCCCCAGCATTTT,CASSSQQGPNQPQHF
TRBD1,TRBV6-2/TRBV6-3,TRBJ2-7,.,TGTGCCAGCAGTTACCCGAGGGACAGGGGGCTATACGAGCAGTACTTC,CASSYPRDRGLYEQYF
TRBD2,TRBV6-5,TRBJ2-1,few,TGTGCCAGCAGTTACGACGGGGGGGCCTACAATGAGCAGTTCTTC,CASSYDGGAYNEQFF
.,TRBV15,TRBJ2-3,many,TGTGCCACCAGCAGAGATTGGTCTAGCGGCACAGATACGCAGTATTTT,CATSRDWSSGTDTQYF
.,TRBV10-3,TRBJ2-7,.,TGTGCCATCAGTGCTGGAGGAGGCTACGAGCAGTACTTC,CAISAGGGYEQYF
.,TRBV6-5,TRBJ2-2,many,TGTGCCACCGAAGGAATCGAAGGGGAGCTGTTTTTT,CATEGIEGELFF
.,TRBV5-1,TRBJ2-7,.,TGCGCCAGCAGCTTGGACGTCAGAAGTTGGTCCTACGAGCAGTACTTC,CASSLDVRSWSYEQYF
.,TRBV9,TRBJ2-2,many,TGTGCCAGCAGTCTAAGTACGGGCGGGGAGCTGTTTTTT,CASSLSTGGELFF